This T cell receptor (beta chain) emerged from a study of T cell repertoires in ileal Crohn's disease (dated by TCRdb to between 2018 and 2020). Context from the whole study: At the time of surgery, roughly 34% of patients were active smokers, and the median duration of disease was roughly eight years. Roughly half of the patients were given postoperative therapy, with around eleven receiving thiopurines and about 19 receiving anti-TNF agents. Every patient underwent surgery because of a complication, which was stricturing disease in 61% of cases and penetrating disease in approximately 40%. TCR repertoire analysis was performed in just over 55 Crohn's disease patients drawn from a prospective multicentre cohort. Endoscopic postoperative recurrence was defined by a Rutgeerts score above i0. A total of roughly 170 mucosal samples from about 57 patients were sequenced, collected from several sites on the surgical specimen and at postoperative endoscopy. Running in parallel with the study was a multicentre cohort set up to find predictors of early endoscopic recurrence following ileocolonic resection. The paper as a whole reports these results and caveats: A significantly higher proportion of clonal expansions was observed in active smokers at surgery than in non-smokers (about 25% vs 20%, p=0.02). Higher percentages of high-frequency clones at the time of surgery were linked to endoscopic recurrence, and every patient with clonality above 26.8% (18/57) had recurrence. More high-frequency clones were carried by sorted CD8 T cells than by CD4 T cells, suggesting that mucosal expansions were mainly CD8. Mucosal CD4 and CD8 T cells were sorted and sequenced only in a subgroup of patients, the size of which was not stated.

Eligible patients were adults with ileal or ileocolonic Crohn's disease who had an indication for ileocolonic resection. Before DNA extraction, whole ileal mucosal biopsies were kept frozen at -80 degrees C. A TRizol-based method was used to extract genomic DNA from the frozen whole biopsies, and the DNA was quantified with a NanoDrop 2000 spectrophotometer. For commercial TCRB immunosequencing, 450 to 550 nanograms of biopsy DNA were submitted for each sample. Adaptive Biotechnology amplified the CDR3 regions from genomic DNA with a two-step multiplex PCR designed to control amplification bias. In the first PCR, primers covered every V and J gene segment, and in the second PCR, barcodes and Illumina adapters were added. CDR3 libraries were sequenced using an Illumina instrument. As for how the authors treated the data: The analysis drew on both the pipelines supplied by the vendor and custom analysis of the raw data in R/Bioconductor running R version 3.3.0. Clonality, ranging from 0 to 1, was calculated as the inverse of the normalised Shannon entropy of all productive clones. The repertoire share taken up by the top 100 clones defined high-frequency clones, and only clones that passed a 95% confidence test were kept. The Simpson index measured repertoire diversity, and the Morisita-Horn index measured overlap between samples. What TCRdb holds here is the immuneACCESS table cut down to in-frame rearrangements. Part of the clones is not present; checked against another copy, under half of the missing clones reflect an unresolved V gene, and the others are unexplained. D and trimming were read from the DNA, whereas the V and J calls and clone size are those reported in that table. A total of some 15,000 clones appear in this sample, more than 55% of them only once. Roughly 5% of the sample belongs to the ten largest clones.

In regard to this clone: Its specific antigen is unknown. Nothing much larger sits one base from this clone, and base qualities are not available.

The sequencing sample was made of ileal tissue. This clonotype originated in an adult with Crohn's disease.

CDR3 reads: CASSDSEEFGPQHF. The nucleotides are TGTGCCAGCAGTGACTCGGAGGAGTTCGGCCCCCAGCATTTT. The sequence joins TRBV6-4 to TRBJ1-5; the D gene cannot be resolved reliably. According to the germline V gene, CDR1 reads MRHNA and CDR2 reads SNTAGT. Taken from cysteine to phenylalanine, the CDR3 has 14 residues. Only the CDR3 region is kept as DNA, spanning 42 bases read in frame from base 1. V loses 0 bases, J loses 10 bases, and the germline ends lie 13 bases apart.